This T cell receptor (beta chain) was sequenced in a study of cytomegalovirus exposure and HLA in healthy donors. Study results and limitations: One variant, a missense change in DCLRE1C, was linked in a later analysis to TCR beta V- and J-gene trimming. Evidence from a later analysis indicated that most CMV-associated TCR beta chains looked HLA-restricted. The classifier reportedly diagnosed cytomegalovirus status with high specificity and sensitivity. Reportedly, HLA-A and HLA-B alleles of most subjects were accurately predicted from TCR beta.

Note on this clone: Its target is not known.

Use of 60 Vbeta and 13 Jbeta primers characterized the PCR. Produced via immunoSEQ multiplex PCR; TCRdb's table is partial and in-frame only. This table holds 95,000 to 100,000 clones, around three quarters found once. This CDR3 is 15 amino acids long. Trimming at V came to 0 bases and at J to 6 bases, leaving 5 bases not matched to a gene. The germline gives CDR1 SGHDT, CDR2 YYEEEE. This sequence was found in a man aged 35 to 55 in good health and CMV-seronegative. The material sequenced was PBMCs. This chain connects TRBV5-6 to TRBJ2-2; 7 positions match TRBD1. CDR3 nucleotides: TGTGCCAGCAGCTTGGGGCAGGGGGTCGCCGGGGAGCTGTTTTTT. It encodes CASSLGQGVAGELFF. Full variable domain (outside the CDR3, taken from reference TRBV5-6 and TRBJ2-2): DAGVTQSPTHLIKTRGQQVTLRCSPKSGHDTVSWYQQALGQGPQFIFQYYEEEERQRGNFPDRFSGHQFPNYSSELNVNALLLGDSALYLCASSLGQGVAGELFFGEGSRLTVL.